This T cell receptor (beta chain) was identified in a study of T cell responses to AZD1222 COVID-19 vaccine. Study-level results: White British people made up most donors, females outnumbered males, and clonal diversity was possibly underestimated. Vaccine-associated CD4 TCRs spanned spike, dominant at 160-218 and 743-854. Epitopes outside B.1.351 and B.1.1.7 mutated regions reportedly drew nearly half of spike TCRs.

Repertoires were generated with immunoSEQ multiplex PCR, while TCRdb's copy carries only in-frame clones and drops some. The top ten hold around 1.1% of the sample, which has under 150,000 clones, roughly 92% seen once. The CDR3 loop spans 15 amino acids. CDR1 and CDR2 from the germline V gene are LGHDT and YNNKEL (reference sequence). V lost 4 bases and J lost 1; bases outside the gene matches: 3. This clone showed up just a few times. Its specificity is not known. Second-dose schedules of about 4 or about 12 weeks were combined. Sequenced material: peripheral blood, taken 28 days after the second AZD1222 dose. The chain combines TRBV3-1 (or the pseudogene TRBV3-2) with TRBJ2-2; TRBD1 matches at 7 bases. The receptor's source is an adult who received the AZD1222 COVID-19 vaccine. The CDR3 spells CASSRGDRNTGELFF. The CDR3, as DNA: TGTGCCAGCAGCCGAGGGGACAGGAACACCGGGGAGCTGTTTTTT.